This T cell receptor (beta chain) was recorded in a study of blood T cell repertoires in COVID-19. In the study overall: T cells, B-cell-depleted T cells, or PBMCs supplied cDNA or gDNA.

The participants were between roughly 18 and 89 years old and came from fewer than 25 US areas. What the recovered Cohort 3 donors had was two negative PCRs, clearance, or symptom resolution. Produced via immunoSEQ multiplex PCR; TCRdb's table is partial and in-frame only. Here the sample spans roughly 180,000 clones, over 80% being singletons. Germline V gene sequence: CDR1 SGHRS, CDR2 YFSETQ. After removal of 1 base from V and 0 bases from J, the junction contained 2 bases not matched to a gene. The CDR3 loop spans 15 amino acids. V and J are TRBV5-1 and TRBJ2-3; TRBD1 matches at 7 bases. The sequencing input was PBMCs or T cells enriched from blood (not recorded which). The receptor was derived from a woman aged 55-75 years who had recovered from COVID-19. DNA of the CDR3: TGCGCCAGCAGCTTGCAGACAGGGAGCACAGATACGCAGTATTTT. Its translation is CASSLQTGSTDTQYF.